The T cell receptor beta chain under discussion was sequenced for a study of response to subunit inactivated influenza vaccine. Study-wide results and caveats: T cells newly recruited by each seasonal influenza vaccination are few, the authors suggested.

MiXCR was run by TCRdb on the RT-PCR reads, yielding one entry per CDR3 protein. The sample carries hundreds of thousands of distinct CDR3 sequences, about 10% recorded once. This clonotype occurred a few times. Its cognate antigen is unknown. Deletions cut 3 bases from V and 10 bases from J, with 10 bases between. CDR1 DFQATT and CDR2 SNEGSKA come from the germline V gene (reference sequence). This CDR3 contains 11 residues. This sample comprised PBMCs from blood, obtained on the day of vaccination. The chain uses TRBV20-1 and TRBJ2-1; D is possibly TRBD2 (7 bases). The receptor was isolated from a man between 45 and 60 years old who received an inactivated influenza vaccine. This CDR3 is CSARRGGEQFF. CDR3 nucleotides: TGCAGTGCTAGGAGGGGGGGCGAGCAGTTCTTC.